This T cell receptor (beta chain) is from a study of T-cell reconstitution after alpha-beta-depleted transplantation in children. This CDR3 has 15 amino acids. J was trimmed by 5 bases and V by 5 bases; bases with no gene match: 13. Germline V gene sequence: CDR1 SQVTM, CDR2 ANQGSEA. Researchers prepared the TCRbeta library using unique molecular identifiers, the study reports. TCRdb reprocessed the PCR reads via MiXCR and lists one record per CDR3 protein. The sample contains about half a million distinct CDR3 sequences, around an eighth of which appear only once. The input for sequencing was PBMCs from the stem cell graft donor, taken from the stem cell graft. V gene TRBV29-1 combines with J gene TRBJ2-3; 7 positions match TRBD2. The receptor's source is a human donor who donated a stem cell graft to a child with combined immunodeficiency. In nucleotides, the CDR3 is TGCAGCGTTTCGGCATTGGCGGGAGAGGGAGATACGCAGTATTTT. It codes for CSVSALAGEGDTQYF.